This TCR beta chain was observed in a study of T cells in Graves' hyperthyroidism and ophthalmopathy. Over 18 months, lack of ophthalmopathy progression marked Graves' hyperthyroidism as stable. From more than 9.5 ml of fresh peripheral blood, PBMCs were isolated. Broader study findings: A model built on 13 V-J features separated ophthalmopathy from stable hyperthyroidism.

This clonotype has a count of ten or more. Its antigen is still unknown. Using RNA transcripts as the source, TCR beta CDR3 regions were amplified. Using the HTBI primer set, a first-round RT-PCR was run on the TCR CDR3. From the multiplex PCR reads, TCRdb called clonotypes with MiXCR, one entry per CDR3 protein. The data show over 500,000 distinct CDR3 sequences, approximately 14% seen once. The CDR3 runs 13 residues. Per the germline V gene, CDR1 is DFQATT and CDR2 is SNEGSKA (reference sequence). V trimming: 6 bases; J trimming: 4 bases; junction bases outside the gene matches: 4. The sequence derives from a woman aged 40 to 50 with Graves' hyperthyroidism. Sequencing input: blood. The J gene is TRBJ2-3, the V gene TRBV20-1, with 10 bases aligning to TRBD2. The CDR3 region has the DNA TGCAGTGCCGAAGCGGGAGGGCCAGATACGCAGTATTTT. This encodes CSAEAGGPDTQYF.